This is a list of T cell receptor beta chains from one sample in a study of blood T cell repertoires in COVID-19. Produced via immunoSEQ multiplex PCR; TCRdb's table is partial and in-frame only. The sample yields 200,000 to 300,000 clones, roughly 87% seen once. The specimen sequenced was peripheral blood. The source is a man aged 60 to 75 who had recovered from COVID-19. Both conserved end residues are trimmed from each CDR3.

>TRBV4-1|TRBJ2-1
ASSRGPGRDEQF
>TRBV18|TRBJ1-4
ASSPLQQIPNEKLF
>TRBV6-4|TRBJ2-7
ASSELRGYEQY
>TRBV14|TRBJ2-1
ASSQGGGWRGDNEQF
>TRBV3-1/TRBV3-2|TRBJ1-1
ASSQAGAMNTEAF
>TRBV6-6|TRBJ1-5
ASSRQGQGNQPQH
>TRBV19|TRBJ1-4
ASSMTGTGGEKLF
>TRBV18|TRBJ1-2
ASSPAGVGVGYT
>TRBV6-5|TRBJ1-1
ASSYPQTGNTEAF
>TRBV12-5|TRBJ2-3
ASAALSGGRGTDTQY
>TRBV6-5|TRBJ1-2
ASSSTANYGYT
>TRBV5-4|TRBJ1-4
ASSLEANEKLF
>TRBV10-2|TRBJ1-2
ASRNDGRPYGYT
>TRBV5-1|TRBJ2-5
ASSLMGGETQY
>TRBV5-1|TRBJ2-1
ASNSGRSSYNEQF
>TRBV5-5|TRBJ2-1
ASSLSAARVIYNEQF
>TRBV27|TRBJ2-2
ATPGRGGNFAGELF
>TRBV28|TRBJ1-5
ASSPTVTGSQH
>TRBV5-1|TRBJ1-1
ASSLGTGFKMNTEAF
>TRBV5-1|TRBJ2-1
ASSPGLAGNEQF
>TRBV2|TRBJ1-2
ASMDRGNGYT
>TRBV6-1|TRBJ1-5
ASSDRDIQPQH
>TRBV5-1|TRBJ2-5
ASSLGEVETQY
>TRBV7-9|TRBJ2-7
ASSLSGWEQY
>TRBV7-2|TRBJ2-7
ASSSQGGSSYEQY
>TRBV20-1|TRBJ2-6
SASSRSGANVLT
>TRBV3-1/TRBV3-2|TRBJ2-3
ASTYTAGGGRRDTQY
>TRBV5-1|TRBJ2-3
ASSLFAGATDTQY
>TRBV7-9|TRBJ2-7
ASSFTLAGGSDEQY
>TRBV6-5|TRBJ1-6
ASRPTGGESPLH
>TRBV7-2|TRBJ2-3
ASSLTGLPRDTQY
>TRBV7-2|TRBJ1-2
ASSSPWGGHYGYT
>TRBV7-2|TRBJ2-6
ASSLVGSGANVLT
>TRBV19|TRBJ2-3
ASRSAGGPIETYTQY
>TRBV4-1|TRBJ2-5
ASSLSGGSFQETQY